The rows below give T cell receptor beta chains drawn from one sample of a study of T cell changes during pregnancy in multiple sclerosis. Generated by immunoSEQ multiplex PCR, the TCRdb table keeps only in-frame clones and is missing some. The profile shows about 80,000 clones, approximately 93% of them singletons. The sample consisted of peripheral blood, taken in the second trimester of pregnancy. These receptors came from a female donor in good health, enrolled as a control in a pregnancy study. Both conserved end residues are trimmed from each CDR3. A D gene is named only where the DNA matches it firmly.

D gene: NA
CDR3 length: 11
V gene: TRBV6-1
CDR3 protein: ASREVGTDTQY

D gene: TRBD1
CDR3 length: 14
V gene: TRBV5-4
CDR3 protein: ASSGRGTGDGETQY

D gene: TRBD1
CDR3 length: 13
V gene: TRBV5-4
CDR3 protein: ASSRDRGPSYEQY

D gene: TRBD2
CDR3 length: 14
V gene: TRBV7-9
CDR3 protein: ASSLLAGVKVNEQF

D gene: TRBD1
CDR3 length: 13
V gene: TRBV27
CDR3 protein: ASSSGQGISYEQY

D gene: NA
CDR3 length: 12
V gene: TRBV25-1
CDR3 protein: ASSYGQAGQPQH

D gene: TRBD1
CDR3 length: 16
V gene: TRBV5-5
CDR3 protein: ASSRLVGTAATNEKLF

D gene: NA
CDR3 length: 11
V gene: TRBV2
CDR3 protein: ASSVTPNTEAF

D gene: NA
CDR3 length: 13
V gene: TRBV19
CDR3 protein: ASSTLEGWTQPQH

D gene: TRBD1
CDR3 length: 12
V gene: TRBV7-9
CDR3 protein: ASSPRQGSYEQY

D gene: TRBD2
CDR3 length: 16
V gene: TRBV7-2
CDR3 protein: ASSPRKGTSGIQETQY

D gene: TRBD1
CDR3 length: 14
V gene: TRBV19
CDR3 protein: ASSPEGGTGSAEQY

D gene: NA
CDR3 length: 12
V gene: TRBV19
CDR3 protein: ASSRRGQGLGAF

D gene: NA
CDR3 length: 13
V gene: TRBV28
CDR3 protein: ASSSSVSGANVLT

D gene: TRBD1
CDR3 length: 12
V gene: TRBV6-1
CDR3 protein: ASGTGGLNTEAF

D gene: NA
CDR3 length: 11
V gene: TRBV14
CDR3 protein: ASSLSRTGELF

D gene: NA
CDR3 length: 13
V gene: TRBV5-8
CDR3 protein: ASSLSGGGGEKLF

D gene: NA
CDR3 length: 10
V gene: TRBV28
CDR3 protein: ASSLFGGEAF

D gene: TRBD1
CDR3 length: 13
V gene: TRBV28
CDR3 protein: ASSPTNRGGNTIY

D gene: TRBD1
CDR3 length: 12
V gene: TRBV30
CDR3 protein: AWSGTGLNQPQH

D gene: TRBD2
CDR3 length: 14
V gene: TRBV29-1
CDR3 protein: SVSALAGGPTYEQY

D gene: NA
CDR3 length: 10
V gene: TRBV6-1
CDR3 protein: ASSPMTHEQF

D gene: TRBD1
CDR3 length: 14
V gene: TRBV15
CDR3 protein: ATSTTRGQGSEKLF

D gene: TRBD2
CDR3 length: 12
V gene: TRBV28
CDR3 protein: ASSLTSPSYEQY

D gene: NA
CDR3 length: 12
V gene: TRBV5-4
CDR3 protein: ASSVVSSTDTQY

D gene: NA
CDR3 length: 13
V gene: TRBV5-1
CDR3 protein: ASSLAGDSNQPQH

D gene: TRBD1
CDR3 length: 12
V gene: TRBV4-1
CDR3 protein: ASSRPGQENTIY

D gene: TRBD2
CDR3 length: 13
V gene: TRBV19
CDR3 protein: ASSRASGSPDTQY

D gene: TRBD1
CDR3 length: 14
V gene: TRBV7-9
CDR3 protein: ASSLDWDRESDTQY

D gene: NA
CDR3 length: 13
V gene: TRBV28
CDR3 protein: ASNQAGTLNYGYT